The present T cell receptor beta chain was sequenced within a study of T cells in Graves' hyperthyroidism and ophthalmopathy. Study outcomes and limitations: Peripheral blood also featured most of the thyroid clonotypes expanded above 0.001.

This clonotype was found many times. Antigen: not known. The V gene's germline CDR1 is MNHEY and CDR2 SVGEGT. Between the trimmed V and J ends, which lost 6 bases and 2 bases, there was a span of 25 bases. The CDR3 loop spans 18 amino acids. The hyperthyroidism was newly diagnosed and had lasted under 2 months; the patients were aged 18 to 65. Template material for amplifying TCR beta CDR3 regions consisted of RNA transcripts. TCR CDR3 underwent first-round RT-PCR with the HTBI primer set. TCRdb redid the calling of the multiplex PCR reads with MiXCR, one entry per CDR3 protein. This sample has 380,000 or so distinct CDR3 sequences, with over 15% found just once.

This chain links TRBV6-2 or TRBV6-3 with TRBJ1-2; D remains ambiguous. The sequenced sample consisted of blood. This TCR was sampled from a woman aged 18-29 years with Graves' hyperthyroidism. This chain's CDR3 is CASRLRETSAFLNYGYTF. In nucleotides, the CDR3 is TGTGCCAGCAGACTCCGGGAAACTTCAGCATTCTTGAACTATGGCTACACCTTC.